These 10 T cell receptor beta chains were sequenced from one sample in a study of blood T cell repertoires in COVID-19. Method: immunoSEQ multiplex PCR; TCRdb's copy keeps in-frame clones and lacks some. The sample has under 500,000 clones, 75% to 90% seen once. The specimen sequenced was PBMCs or T cells enriched from blood (not recorded which). Receptors were obtained from a man aged 25-40 years who had recovered from COVID-19.

The genes are TRBV18 and TRBJ2-7; 12 positions match TRBD2. The length of the CDR3 is 15 residues. Germline-derived CDR1 and CDR2 are KGHSH and LQKENI. V trimming: 1 base; J trimming: 6 bases; junction bases outside the gene matches: 4. CDR3 sequence (DNA): TGTGCCAGCTCACCACAACTAGCGGGAGGACGCGAGCAGTACTTC. This encodes CASSPQLAGGREQYF.

The chain employs TRBV30 and TRBJ2-7; tentative D call: TRBD2 (5 bases). CDR3 length: 13 residues. V was clipped by 1 base and J by 2 bases, with 9 bases between them. Per germline, CDR1 GTSNPN and CDR2 SVGIG (reference sequence). The CDR3 protein is CAWSGSGTYEQYF. CDR3 DNA: TGTGCCTGGAGTGGCTCGGGGACCTACGAGCAGTACTTC.

The V and J genes are TRBV5-1 and TRBJ2-3, with 8 positions matching TRBD2. The trim removed 4 bases at V and 1 base at J, leaving 2 bases unmatched. The CDR3 has 14 residues. Germline V gene lookup returns CDR1 SGHRS and CDR2 YFSETQ. CDR3 loop: CASSLGLGTDTQYF. The CDR3 nucleotides are TGCGCCAGCAGCCTGGGACTAGGCACAGATACGCAGTATTTT.

J is TRBJ2-5 and V is TRBV6-5; 11 bases fit TRBD1. CDR1 MNHEY and CDR2 SVGAGI come from the germline V gene. The CDR3 is 14 residues long. V lost 6 bases and J lost 5; bases outside the gene matches: 5. CDR3 amino acids: CASSAGQGEETQYF. For the CDR3, the DNA is TGTGCCAGCAGCGCGGGACAGGGGGAGGAGACCCAGTACTTC.

The rearrangement links TRBV5-1 to TRBJ2-2; the match to TRBD2 covers 8 bases. V lost 4 bases and J lost 6; bases outside the gene matches: 8. The CDR3 has 15 residues. Germline CDR1 reads SGHRS; CDR2 reads YFSETQ. As DNA, the CDR3 is TGCGCCAGCAGCATTAGCGGGAAAGGGGCCGGGGAGCTGTTTTTT. Amino acid sequence: CASSISGKGAGELFF.

This chain connects TRBV4-1 to TRBJ1-2, with no clear D. Germline-derived CDR1 and CDR2 are MGHRA and YSYEKL. CDR3 length: 14 residues. V lost 1 base to trimming and J lost 6 bases, with 12 bases between them. DNA for the CDR3: TGCGCCAGCAGCCAAGTGGGGAGAGCCGATGGCTACACCTTC. This codes for CASSQVGRADGYTF.

This chain links TRBV27 with TRBJ1-4, with D perhaps matching TRBD1 (5 bases). V lost 5 bases, J lost 3 bases, and 10 bases lay in between. The CDR3 contains 14 residues. Germline loops: CDR1 MNHEY, CDR2 SMNVEV (reference sequence). In nucleotides, the CDR3 is TGTGCCAGCAGTCCAGGGATCCCTAATGAAAAACTGTTTTTT. This encodes CASSPGIPNEKLFF. Based on the CDR3 plus reference TRBV27 and TRBJ1-4, the full variable domain is EAQVTQNPRYLITVTGKKLTVTCSQNMNHEYMSWYRQDPGLGLRQIYYSMNVEVTDKGDVPEGYKVSRKEKRNFPLILESPSPNQTSLYFCASSPGIPNEKLFFGSGTQLSVL.

This sequence joins TRBV11-2 and TRBJ1-1, with a tentative D call TRBD1 (5 bases). V was trimmed by 7 bases and J by 4 bases, leaving 13 bases between them. This CDR3 is built from 13 residues. Germline-derived CDR1 and CDR2 are SGHAT and FQNNGV. CDR3 DNA sequence: TGTGCCAGCACCCCCCCGGGGGGCACTGAAGCTTTCTTT. Amino acid sequence: CASTPPGGTEAFF. The whole variable domain, filled in from reference TRBV11-2 and TRBJ1-1, reads EAGVAQSPRYKIIEKRQSVAFWCNPISGHATLYWYQQILGQGPKLLIQFQNNGVVDDSQLPKDRFSAERLKGVDSTLKIQPAKLEDSAVYLCASTPPGGTEAFFGQGTRLTVV.

This chain connects TRBV7-3 to TRBJ2-7; the match to TRBD1 covers 7 bases. Trimming at V came to 1 base and at J to 3 bases, leaving 3 bases not matched to a gene. CDR3 length equals 14 residues. Germline V lookup: CDR1 SGHTA, CDR2 FQGTGA. CDR3 nucleotides: TGTGCCAGCAGCTTAAGGTGGGACAGCTACGAGCAGTACTTC. This codes for CASSLRWDSYEQYF.

The table lists this clone with a few counts. The chain is built from TRBV3-1 (or the pseudogene TRBV3-2) and TRBJ1-2; 9 bases fit TRBD1. Germline values: CDR1 LGHDT, CDR2 YNNKEL (reference sequence). The CDR3 covers 15 residues. Trimming cost V 2 bases and J 4 bases; bases outside gene matches: 5. The CDR3 nucleotides read TGTGCCAGCAGCCAAAACAGGGGGCGCGTCTATGGCTACACCTTC. Translation: CASSQNRGRVYGYTF.